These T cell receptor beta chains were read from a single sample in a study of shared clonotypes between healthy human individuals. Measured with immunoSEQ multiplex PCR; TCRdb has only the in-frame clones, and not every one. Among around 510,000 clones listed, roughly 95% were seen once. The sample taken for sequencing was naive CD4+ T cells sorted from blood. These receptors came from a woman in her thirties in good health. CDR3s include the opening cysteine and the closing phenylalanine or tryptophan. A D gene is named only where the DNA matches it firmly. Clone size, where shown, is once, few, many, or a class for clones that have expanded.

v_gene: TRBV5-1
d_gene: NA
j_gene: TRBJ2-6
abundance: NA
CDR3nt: TGCGCCAGCAGCTTGGTTGGTGGGGGCGTGCGCTCTGGGGCCAACGTCCTGACTTTC
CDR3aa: CASSLVGGGVRSGANVLTF

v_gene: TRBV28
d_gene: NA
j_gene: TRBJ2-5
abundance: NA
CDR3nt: TGTGCCAGCAGGAGGGAAGGAGAGACCCAGTACTTC
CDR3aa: CASRREGETQYF

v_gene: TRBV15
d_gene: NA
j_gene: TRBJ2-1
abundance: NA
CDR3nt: TGTGCCACCAGCAGAGATCCGAGCTCCTACAATGAGCAGTTCTTC
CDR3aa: CATSRDPSSYNEQFF

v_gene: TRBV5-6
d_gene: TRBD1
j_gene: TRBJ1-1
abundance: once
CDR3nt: TGTGCCAGCAGCTCAGGACAGGGGGCGGGAACTGAAGCTTTCTTT
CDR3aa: CASSSGQGAGTEAFF

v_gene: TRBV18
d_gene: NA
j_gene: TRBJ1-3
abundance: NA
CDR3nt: TGTGCCAGCTCACCTGGGACGGCTAGCTCTGGAAACACCATATATTTT
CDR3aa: CASSPGTASSGNTIYF

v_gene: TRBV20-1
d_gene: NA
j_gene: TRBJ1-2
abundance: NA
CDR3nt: TGCAGTGCTAGCCCGGGGGGCTACACCTTC
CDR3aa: CSASPGGYTF

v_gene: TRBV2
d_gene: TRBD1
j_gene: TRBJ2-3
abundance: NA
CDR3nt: TGTGCCAGCACCAGGACAGGGACCACAGATACGCAGTATTTT
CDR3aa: CASTRTGTTDTQYF

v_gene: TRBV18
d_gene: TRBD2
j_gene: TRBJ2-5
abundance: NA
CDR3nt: TGTGCCAGCTCACCGACTAGCGGCGAGACCCAGTACTTC
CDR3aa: CASSPTSGETQYF

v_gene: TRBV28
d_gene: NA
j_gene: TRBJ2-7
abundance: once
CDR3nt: TGTGCCAGCAGTACGGGACAATCCTACGAGCAGTACTTC
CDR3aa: CASSTGQSYEQYF

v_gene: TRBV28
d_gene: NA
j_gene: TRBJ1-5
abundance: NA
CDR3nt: TGTGCCAGCAGTTTATGCCGAAACGAGAGGTGCAATCAGCCCCAGCATTTT
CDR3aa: CASSLCRNERCNQPQHF

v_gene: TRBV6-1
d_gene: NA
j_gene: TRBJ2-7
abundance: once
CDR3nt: TGTGCCACCCAGAGGGCGGAGGGTCCCTACGAGCAGTACTTC
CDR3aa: CATQRAEGPYEQYF

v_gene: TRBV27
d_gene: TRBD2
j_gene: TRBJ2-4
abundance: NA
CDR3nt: TGTGCCAGCGGCGGGGGAAGAGCCAAAAACATTCAGTACTTC
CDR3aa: CASGGGRAKNIQYF

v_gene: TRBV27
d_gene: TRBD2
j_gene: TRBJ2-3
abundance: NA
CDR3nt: TGTGCCAGCAGTCCTCGACTAGCGGGAGGGGAGGCAGATACGCAGTATTTT
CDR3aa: CASSPRLAGGEADTQYF

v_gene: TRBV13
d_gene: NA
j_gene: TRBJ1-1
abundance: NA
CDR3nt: TGTGCCAGCAGCAGCTCCGGGAGTGAAGCTTTCTTT
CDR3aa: CASSSSGSEAFF

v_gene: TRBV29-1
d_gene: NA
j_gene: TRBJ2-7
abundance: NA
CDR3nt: TGCAGCGTTGAAGATCGTGGGGTGGCGCAGTACTTC
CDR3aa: CSVEDRGVAQYF

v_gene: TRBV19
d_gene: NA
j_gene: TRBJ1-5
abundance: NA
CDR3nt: TGTGCCAGTAGGGAGGCGGGGCAGGGCCGTCAGCCCCAGCATTTT
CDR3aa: CASREAGQGRQPQHF

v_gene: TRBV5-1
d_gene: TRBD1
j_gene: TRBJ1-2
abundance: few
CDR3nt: TGCGCCAGCAGGACAGGGGGTGGCTACACCTTC
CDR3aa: CASRTGGGYTF

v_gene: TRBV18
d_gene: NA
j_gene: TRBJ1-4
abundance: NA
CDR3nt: TGTGCCAGCTCACCTCTCGGGGCCAGGTGGCATGAAAAACTGTTTTTT
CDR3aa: CASSPLGARWHEKLFF

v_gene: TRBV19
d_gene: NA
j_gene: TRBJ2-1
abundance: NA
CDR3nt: TGTGCCAGTAGTATGCGAGCCCTACTAGGATCTGAGTTCTTC
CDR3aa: CASSMRALLGSEFF

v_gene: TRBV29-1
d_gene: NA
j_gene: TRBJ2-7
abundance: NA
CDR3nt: TGCAGCGCTCGGGGCCCCAGCTCCGAGCAGTACTTC
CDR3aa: CSARGPSSEQYF

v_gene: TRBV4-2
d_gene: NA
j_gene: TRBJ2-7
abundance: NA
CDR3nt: TGTGCCAGCAGCCAAGGACACGCGGCTGCCTCCTACGAGCAGTACTTC
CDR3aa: CASSQGHAAASYEQYF

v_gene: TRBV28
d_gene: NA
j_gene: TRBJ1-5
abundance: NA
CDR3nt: TGTGCCAGCAGACCAGACGGAAGTAGCAATCAGCCCCAGCATTTT
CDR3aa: CASRPDGSSNQPQHF

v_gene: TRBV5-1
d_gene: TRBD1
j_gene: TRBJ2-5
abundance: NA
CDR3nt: TGCGCCAGCAGCGTTGACAGGGTTCGGCGGGAGACCCAGTACTTC
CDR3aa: CASSVDRVRRETQYF

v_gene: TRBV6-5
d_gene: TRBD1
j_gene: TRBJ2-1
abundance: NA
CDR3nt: TGTGCCAGCAGTTCGGACAGGGGGCGCTCCAATGAGCAGTTCTTC
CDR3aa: CASSSDRGRSNEQFF

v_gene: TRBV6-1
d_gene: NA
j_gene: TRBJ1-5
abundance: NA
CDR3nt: TGTGCCAGCAGTGAAACTGAGGGTTACAATCAGCCCCAGCATTTT
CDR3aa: CASSETEGYNQPQHF

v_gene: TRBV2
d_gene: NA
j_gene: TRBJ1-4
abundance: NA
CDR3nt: TGTGCCAGCAGGGCGGTTGGAAAACTGTTTTTT
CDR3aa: CASRAVGKLFF

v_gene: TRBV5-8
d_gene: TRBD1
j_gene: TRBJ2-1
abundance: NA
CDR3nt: TGTGCCAGCACCCCCCGGGACAGGCAAGGGAATGAGCAGTTCTTC
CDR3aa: CASTPRDRQGNEQFF

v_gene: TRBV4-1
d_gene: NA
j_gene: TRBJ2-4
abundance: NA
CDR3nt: TGCGCCAGCAGCCAAGTAGTAGCAGGGATAGCCAAAAACATTCAGTACTTC
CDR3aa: CASSQVVAGIAKNIQYF

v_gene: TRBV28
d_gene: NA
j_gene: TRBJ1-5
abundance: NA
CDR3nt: TGTGCCAGCAGTTTGCCCCCTACTAATCAGCCCCAGCATTTT
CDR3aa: CASSLPPTNQPQHF